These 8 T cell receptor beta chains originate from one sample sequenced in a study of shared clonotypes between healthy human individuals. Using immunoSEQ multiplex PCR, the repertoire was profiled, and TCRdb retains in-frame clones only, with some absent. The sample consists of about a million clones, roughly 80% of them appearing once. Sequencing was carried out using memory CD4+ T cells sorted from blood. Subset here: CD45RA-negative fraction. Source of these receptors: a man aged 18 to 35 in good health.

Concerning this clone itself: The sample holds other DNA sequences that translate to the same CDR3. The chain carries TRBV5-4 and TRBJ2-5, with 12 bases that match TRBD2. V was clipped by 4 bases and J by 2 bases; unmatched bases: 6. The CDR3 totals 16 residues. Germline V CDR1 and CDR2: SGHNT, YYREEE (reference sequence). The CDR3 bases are TGTGCCAGCAGCCCTGGACTAGCGGGGAGTCAAGAGACCCAGTACTTC. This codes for CASSPGLAGSQETQYF.

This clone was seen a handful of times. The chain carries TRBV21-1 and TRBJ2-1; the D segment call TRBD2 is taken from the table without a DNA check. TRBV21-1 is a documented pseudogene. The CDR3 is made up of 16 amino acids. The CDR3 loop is CASSKETSGRINEQFF. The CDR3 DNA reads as TGTGCCAGCAGCAAAGAGACTAGCGGGAGAATCAATGAGCAGTTCTTC.

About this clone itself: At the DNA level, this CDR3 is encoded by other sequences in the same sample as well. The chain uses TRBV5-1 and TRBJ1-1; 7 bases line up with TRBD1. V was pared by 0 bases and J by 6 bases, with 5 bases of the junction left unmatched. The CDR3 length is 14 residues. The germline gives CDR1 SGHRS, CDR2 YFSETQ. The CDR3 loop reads CASSLVTQGSEAFF. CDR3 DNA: TGCGCCAGCAGCTTGGTCACACAGGGGTCTGAAGCTTTCTTT.

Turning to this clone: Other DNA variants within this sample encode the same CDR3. CDR3 loop: CASSSRDGSYEQYF. CDR3 bases: TGTGCCAGTAGTTCACGCGACGGGAGCTACGAGCAGTACTTC. The J gene is TRBJ2-7, the V gene TRBV19; weak D call: TRBD2 (6 bases). The CDR3 spans 14 residues. From germline, CDR1 is LNHDA and CDR2 SQIVND (reference sequence). V lost 5 bases and J lost 3, with 14 bases in between.

CDR3 residues: CASSFWGHKGDEQFF. CDR3 nucleotide sequence: TGTGCCAGCAGTTTTTGGGGACACAAGGGCGATGAGCAGTTCTTC. The chain recombines TRBV27 with TRBJ2-1; possible D gene TRBD1, 6 bases. Germline V lookup: CDR1 MNHEY, CDR2 SMNVEV (reference sequence). CDR3 length: 15 amino acids. V was cut by 3 bases and J by 8 bases, with 17 bases left in between.

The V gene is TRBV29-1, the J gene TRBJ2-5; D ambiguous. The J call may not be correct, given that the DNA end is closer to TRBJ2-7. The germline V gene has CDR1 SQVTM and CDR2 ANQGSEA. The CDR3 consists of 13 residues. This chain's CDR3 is CSVEVTDGHEQYF. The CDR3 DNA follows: TGCAGCGTTGAGGTGACCGACGGACACGAGCAGTACTTC.

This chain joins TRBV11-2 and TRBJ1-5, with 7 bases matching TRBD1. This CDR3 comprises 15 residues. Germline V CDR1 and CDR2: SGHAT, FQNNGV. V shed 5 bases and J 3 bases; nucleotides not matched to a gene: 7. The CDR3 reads CASSPGGSHNQPQHF. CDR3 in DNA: TGTGCCAGCAGCCCAGGGGGGTCTCACAATCAGCCCCAGCATTTT.

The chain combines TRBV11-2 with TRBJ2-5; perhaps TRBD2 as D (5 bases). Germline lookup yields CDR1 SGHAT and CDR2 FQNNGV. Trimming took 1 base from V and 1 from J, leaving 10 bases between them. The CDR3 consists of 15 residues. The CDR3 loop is CASSLVKGGQETQYF. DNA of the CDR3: TGTGCCAGCAGCTTAGTAAAAGGAGGCCAAGAGACCCAGTACTTC.